The 13 T cell receptor beta chains presented below share a single source sample, sequenced in a study of T cells after yellow fever vaccination. TCRdb ran MiXCR on the 5' RACE reads and lists one entry per CDR3 protein. Among roughly 520,000 distinct CDR3 sequences listed, less than 25% were seen once. The source material was PBMCs, sampled more than 20 days after the first yellow fever vaccination. The source of these receptors is a young man who received the YFV17D yellow fever vaccine.

The chain is built from TRBV2 and TRBJ1-1; D remains unclear. CDR3 size: 11 residues. V was pared by 9 bases and J by 5 bases, with 10 bases between. Germline V gene lookup returns CDR1 SNHLY and CDR2 FYNNEI. CDR3 protein: CARTTETEAFF. CDR3 in DNA: TGTGCCAGAACGACGGAGACTGAAGCTTTCTTT.

The chain joins TRBV6-2 or TRBV6-3 to TRBJ2-3; D is possibly TRBD1 (5 bases). Germline CDR1 and CDR2: MNHEY and SVGEGT. CDR3 length: 16 amino acids. Trimming stripped 1 base from V and 3 bases from J, with 14 bases between. The CDR3 sequence is CASSYLAGPVTDTQYF. CDR3 DNA sequence: TGTGCCAGCAGTTACTTGGCAGGGCCTGTTACAGATACGCAGTATTTT.

The chain uses TRBV12-3 or TRBV12-4 and TRBJ2-7; D remains unclear. CDR3 length: 12 amino acids. V was pared by 5 bases and J by 2 bases, with 7 bases between. In DNA form, the CDR3 reads TGTGCCAGCAGTGCCGACACCTACGAGCAGTACTTC. Translation gives CASSADTYEQYF.

This clonotype was detected only a few times. The rearrangement links TRBV27 to TRBJ2-3, with D unclear. Germline CDR1 and CDR2: MNHEY and SMNVEV (reference sequence). V shed 6 bases and J shed 0 bases, with 10 bases lying between them. The CDR3 spans 14 residues. CDR3 bases: TGTGCCAGCAGCCGTCCCGCTAGCACAGATACGCAGTATTTT. Protein: CASSRPASTDTQYF.

Points on this clonotype: The CDR3 does not close with the conserved phenylalanine or tryptophan, likely indicating a read error. J is TRBJ2-5 and V is TRBV5-6; 7 positions match TRBD2. V was clipped by 1 base and J by 4 bases; unmatched bases: 1. The CDR3 runs 13 residues. Germline V lookup: CDR1 SGHDT, CDR2 YYEEEE. CDR3 sequence: CASSLRGVETQYL. The CDR3 DNA follows: TGTGCCAGCAGCTTGCGGGGGGTAGAGACCCAGTACCTC.

This chain joins TRBV20-1 and TRBJ1-1; D gene unclear. Germline CDR1 DFQATT, CDR2 SNEGSKA (reference sequence). This CDR3 spans 10 amino acids. V was shortened by 5 bases and J by 6 bases, with 7 bases between the two germline ends. The CDR3 DNA sequence: TGCAGTGCTTCCGAGCCTGAAGCTTTCTTT. This encodes CSASEPEAFF.

The V call is TRBV6-5, the J call TRBJ2-1; the D gene is possibly TRBD1 (5 bases). Trimming cost V 4 bases and J 4 bases, with 11 bases left between them. This CDR3 region has 14 residues. Germline assignment: CDR1 MNHEY and CDR2 SVGAGI. The CDR3 nucleotides are TGTGCCAGCAGTTCCACAGGACGATACAATGAGCAGTTCTTC. Protein sequence: CASSSTGRYNEQFF.

This clonotype was recorded a few times. V gene TRBV14 combines with J gene TRBJ2-2, with D perhaps TRBD1 (5 bases). Trimming cost V 9 bases and J 3 bases, with 14 bases left between them. The CDR3 spans 14 residues. In germline, CDR1 is SGHDN, CDR2 FVKESK. The DNA for the CDR3 is TGTGCCAGTGGGCGCGACAGTTACACCGGGGAGCTGTTTTTT. This translates into CASGRDSYTGELFF.

The table lists this clonotype with a few counts. This chain links TRBV7-9 with TRBJ2-7; 7 positions match TRBD1. There are 14 residues in the CDR3. CDR1 and CDR2 (germline): SEHNR, FQNEAQ (reference sequence). V lost 6 bases and J lost 1; bases outside the gene matches: 6. The CDR3 loop reads CASRSATGSYEQYF. In nucleotides, the CDR3 is TGTGCCAGCAGATCGGCGACAGGGTCCTACGAGCAGTACTTC.

The rearrangement joins TRBV12-3 or TRBV12-4 to TRBJ2-2, with 9 bases identical to TRBD2. J lost 7 bases, V lost 8 bases, and 8 bases had no gene match. The CDR3 extends over 14 amino acids. The CDR3 bases are TGTGCCAGCGGTCTGCGGGGGGGCGACGGGGAGCTGTTTTTT. Translating gives CASGLRGGDGELFF.

The chain links TRBV15 to TRBJ2-3, with TRBD1 matching 8 bases. The CDR3 is 14 amino acids. The germline gives CDR1 LNHNV, CDR2 YYDKDF (reference sequence). The junction had 2 bases not matched to a gene; V was cut back by 3 bases and J by 3 bases. The CDR3 protein is CATSRDRATDTQYF. Written as DNA, the CDR3 is TGTGCCACCAGCAGGGACAGGGCGACAGATACGCAGTATTTT.

This clonotype has just a few counts. The chain is built from TRBV18 and TRBJ2-5, with D uncertain. V was shortened by 3 bases and J by 4 bases, with 12 bases between the two germline ends. Looked up from germline, CDR1 is KGHSH and CDR2 is LQKENI. This CDR3 has 14 amino acids. CDR3 loop: CASSPSLPPETQYF. DNA for the CDR3: TGTGCCAGCTCACCCTCACTACCCCCAGAGACCCAGTACTTC. The full variable domain, its missing parts supplied by reference TRBV18 and TRBJ2-5, is NAGVMQNPRHLVRRRGQEARLRCSPMKGHSHVYWYRQLPEEGLKFMVYLQKENIIDESGMPKERFSAEFPKEGPSILRIQQVVRGDSAAYFCASSPSLPPETQYFGPGTRLLVL.

The chain combines TRBV10-3 with TRBJ2-7; D could derive from TRBD1 or TRBD2 (5 bases each). The CDR3 sequence is 13 residues long. Germline CDR1 reads ENHRY; CDR2 reads SYGVKD. V shed 10 bases and J shed 3 bases, with 16 bases lying between them. Here the CDR3 reads CATDWDDYYEQYF. Here the CDR3 DNA reads TGTGCCACGGACTGGGACGATTACTACGAGCAGTACTTC.